Listed here is a single T cell receptor (beta chain). The same CDR3 also results from other DNA sequences found in this sample. Germline values: CDR1 MNHNS, CDR2 SASEGT. This CDR3 region has 12 residues. The V end was cut by 2 bases, the J end by 4 bases, with 6 bases between. This entry comes from a study of blood T cell repertoires in COVID-19. Study information: The origin of the acute and convalescent COVID-19 samples was the United States, Italy and Spain. The analysed material was cDNA or gDNA that came from T cells, B-cell-depleted T cells, or PBMCs.

Original processing notes: Amplifying reference gene primers gave estimates of nucleated cell counts. TCRdb's table, derived via immunoSEQ multiplex PCR, lists solely in-frame clones and lacks some. V, J and clone size were drawn from that table, and D and trimming were deduced from the DNA. Counted here are around 150,000 clones, over 85% occurring once; the ten biggest clones make up around 17%. The source is a man aged 55 to 69 with active or convalescent COVID-19. This chain connects TRBV6-1 to TRBJ2-7; perhaps TRBD2 as D (6 bases). The material sequenced was peripheral blood. CDR3 nucleotide sequence: TGTGCCAGCAGTGAAAGCGGGTACGAGCAGTACTTC. Translating it yields CASSESGYEQYF.